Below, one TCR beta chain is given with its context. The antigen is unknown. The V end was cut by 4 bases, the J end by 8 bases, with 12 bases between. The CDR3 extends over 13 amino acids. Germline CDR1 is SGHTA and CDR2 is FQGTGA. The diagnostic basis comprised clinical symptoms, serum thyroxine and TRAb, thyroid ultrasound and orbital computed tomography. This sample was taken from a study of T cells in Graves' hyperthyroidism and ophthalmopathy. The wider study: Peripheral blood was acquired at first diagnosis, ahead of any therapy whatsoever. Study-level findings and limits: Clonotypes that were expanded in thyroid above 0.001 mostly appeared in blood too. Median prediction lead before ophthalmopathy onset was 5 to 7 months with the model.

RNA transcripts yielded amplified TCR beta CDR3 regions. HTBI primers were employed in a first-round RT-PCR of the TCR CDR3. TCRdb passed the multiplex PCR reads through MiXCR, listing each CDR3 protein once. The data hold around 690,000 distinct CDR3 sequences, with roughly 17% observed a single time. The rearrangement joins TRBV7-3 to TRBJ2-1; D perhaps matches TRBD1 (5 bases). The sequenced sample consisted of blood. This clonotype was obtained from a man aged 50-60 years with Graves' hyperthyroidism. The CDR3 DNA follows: TGTGCCAGCAGCTCCCAAGGGGTAGATGAGCAGTTCTTC. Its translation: CASSSQGVDEQFF.